The 23 T cell receptor beta chains listed next were all sequenced from one sample in a study of CD8 T cells in Susac syndrome. Random hexamers served to reverse transcribe about 0.5 to 1 ug RNA. Using its own MiXCR run on the immunoSEQ multiplex PCR reads, TCRdb lists one record per CDR3 protein. The sample shows about 49,000 distinct CDR3 sequences, over 85% of them seen only once. The sequencing input was CD8+ T cells from PBMCs. All receptors come from a human donor in good health.

The gene calls are TRBV14 and TRBJ2-2; D gene uncertain. The germline gives CDR1 SGHDN, CDR2 FVKESK. Trimming removed 4 bases from V and 4 bases from J, with 10 bases in between. The CDR3 runs to 14 residues. This CDR3 reads CASSPFTSTGELFF. The DNA for the CDR3 is TGTGCCAGCAGCCCCTTTACCTCCACCGGGGAGCTGTTTTTT. The entire variable domain, with the rest obtained from reference TRBV14 and TRBJ2-2, is as follows: EAGVTQFPSHSVIEKGQTVTLRCDPISGHDNLYWYRRVMGKEIKFLLHFVKESKQDESGMPNNRFLAERTGGTYSTLKVQPAELEDSGVYFCASSPFTSTGELFFGEGSRLTVL.

The gene calls are TRBV3-1 and TRBJ2-2; tentatively, D is TRBD1 (5 bases). V lost 0 bases to trimming and J lost 6 bases, with 8 bases between them. This CDR3 has 14 residues. CDR1 and CDR2 (germline): LGHDT, YNNKEL (reference sequence). Written as DNA, the CDR3 is TGTGCCAGCAGCCAAGACTCCAGGGCCGGGGAGCTGTTTTTT. As protein: CASSQDSRAGELFF.

This chain's CDR3 is CSVGPVGATEAFF. CDR3 coding DNA: TGCAGCGTTGGCCCCGTGGGGGCCACTGAAGCTTTCTTT. The V call is TRBV29-1, the J call TRBJ1-1; perhaps TRBD1 as D (6 bases). Trimming removed 4 bases from V and 4 bases from J, with 13 bases in between. Germline assignment: CDR1 SQVTM and CDR2 ANQGSEA. The CDR3 spans 13 residues.

The chain uses TRBV29-1 and TRBJ1-2, with D hard to call. The CDR3 has 14 amino acids. Trimming took 5 bases from V and 4 from J, leaving 17 bases between them. Germline values: CDR1 SQVTM, CDR2 ANQGSEA. The CDR3 coding sequence is TGCAGCGTTCCCTCCGAGTCGCTGGCCTATGGCTACACCTTC. This encodes CSVPSESLAYGYTF.

V is TRBV13 and J is TRBJ2-1, with TRBD2 matching 8 bases. The CDR3 runs to 12 residues. Per the germline V gene, CDR1 is PRHDT and CDR2 is FYEKMQ (reference sequence). V shed 4 bases, J shed 9 bases, and the junction held 2 bases outside the gene matches. DNA of the CDR3: TGTGCCAGCAGCTCCGGGAGGGGTGAGCAGTTCTTC. Translation: CASSSGRGEQFF.

J is TRBJ1-2 and V is TRBV27; the D is unclear. Germline assignment: CDR1 MNHEY and CDR2 SMNVEV (reference sequence). Trimming pared 4 bases from V and 2 bases from J, leaving 5 bases between. This CDR3 spans 12 amino acids. CDR3 amino acids: CASSSRNYGYTF. Here the CDR3 DNA reads TGTGCCAGCAGTTCCAGAAACTATGGCTACACCTTC.

J is TRBJ2-2 and V is TRBV7-9; the D call may be TRBD1 or TRBD2 (6 bases each). V lost 2 bases and J lost 6, with 16 bases in between. Germline V CDR1 and CDR2: SEHNR, FQNEAQ (reference sequence). The CDR3 runs 16 residues. CDR3 bases: TGTGCCAGCAGCTTACCGGGATCGGGGGCGGCCGGGGAGCTGTTTTTT. It yields the protein CASSLPGSGAAGELFF.

The chain combines TRBV29-1 with TRBJ2-7; D is possibly TRBD1 (5 bases). From germline, CDR1 is SQVTM and CDR2 ANQGSEA. The CDR3 spans 16 residues. Trimming cost V 3 bases and J 4 bases, with 22 bases left between them. As DNA, the CDR3 is TGCAGCGTTGAGGGGTTGGGTGGCAGGGATGGTTACGAGCAGTACTTC. As protein: CSVEGLGGRDGYEQYF.

The chain is built from TRBV27 and TRBJ2-5, with 7 bases identical to TRBD1. The CDR3 contains 16 residues. Per the germline V gene, CDR1 is MNHEY and CDR2 is SMNVEV (reference sequence). The junction had 15 bases not matched to a gene; V was cut back by 9 bases and J by 2 bases. In nucleotides, the CDR3 is TGTGCCAGTCCCGTCGGACAGGTCGCCCCTCAAGAGACCCAGTACTTC. The encoded protein is CASPVGQVAPQETQYF.

V usage is TRBV19 and J usage is TRBJ2-5; no clear D gene. V was trimmed by 1 base and J by 2 bases, leaving 5 bases between them. The CDR3 has 13 residues. Per the germline V gene, CDR1 is LNHDA and CDR2 is SQIVND (reference sequence). CDR3 nucleotide sequence: TGTGCCAGTAGTATAGTGCAGCAAGAGACCCAGTACTTC. It specifies CASSIVQQETQYF.

The chain employs TRBV28 and TRBJ2-5; a possible D gene is TRBD2 (6 bases). CDR1 and CDR2 from the germline V gene are MDHEN and SYDVKM. The CDR3 sequence is 12 residues long. The ends were cut back, 8 bases at V and 5 bases at J, with 12 bases in the middle. CDR3: CASYRRGETQYF. CDR3 DNA sequence: TGTGCCAGCTACCGACGGGGGGAGACCCAGTACTTC.

The V and J genes are TRBV29-1 and TRBJ2-1; D ambiguous. This CDR3 region has 11 residues. Germline CDR1 is SQVTM and CDR2 is ANQGSEA. V lost 4 bases to trimming and J lost 6 bases, with 7 bases between them. DNA for the CDR3: TGCAGCGTTGGTAGGGCCAATGAGCAGTTCTTC. Protein sequence: CSVGRANEQFF.

Only one count was recorded for this clonotype. The chain recombines TRBV13 with TRBJ2-7; 8 nucleotides agree with TRBD1. CDR1 is PRHDT and CDR2 is FYEKMQ in the germline V gene (reference sequence). The CDR3 runs to 14 residues. With V trimmed by 5 bases and J by 1 base, 4 bases remained unmatched. The CDR3 coding sequence is TGTGCCAGCAGCCACAGACAGGGGTCCTACGAGCAGTACTTC. It specifies CASSHRQGSYEQYF.

The chain joins TRBV12-3 or TRBV12-4 to TRBJ2-1, with D perhaps TRBD2 (6 bases). The CDR3 has 16 amino acids. V was cut by 5 bases and J by 3 bases, with 17 bases left in between. The CDR3 here is CASSLMGTSHYNEQFF. The CDR3 nucleotides are TGTGCCAGCAGTCTTATGGGAACTAGCCACTACAATGAGCAGTTCTTC.

The chain has TRBV24-1 and TRBJ2-1, with TRBD2 matching over 12 bases. The CDR3 covers 19 residues. J was trimmed by 0 bases and V by 2 bases; bases with no gene match: 7. In germline, CDR1 is KGHDR, CDR2 SFDVKD. The CDR3 nucleotides read TGTGCCACCAGTGATTATACTAGCGGGAGGTCGAGCTCCTACAATGAGCAGTTCTTC. The encoded protein is CATSDYTSGRSSSYNEQFF.

The chain couples TRBV27 to TRBJ2-1; D unresolved. CDR1 is MNHEY and CDR2 is SMNVEV in the germline V gene (reference sequence). The CDR3 extends over 12 amino acids. V was pared by 4 bases and J by 8 bases, with 9 bases between. The CDR3 DNA follows: TGTGCCAGCAGTTCCCGATTTTATGAGCAGTTCTTC. Translated, it gives CASSSRFYEQFF.

This chain uses TRBV12-3 or TRBV12-4 with TRBJ2-2; D remains ambiguous. The V gene lost 7 bases and the J gene lost 7 bases, with 10 bases spanning the gap. The CDR3 sequence is 12 residues long. CDR3 coding DNA: TGTGCCAGCACCCCGGGCAGCGGGGAGCTGTTTTTT. Translating gives CASTPGSGELFF.

Of note for this clonotype: A junction boundary mismatches the germline segment, possibly from a read error. The rearrangement links TRBV16 to TRBJ1-6; TRBD1 is a possible D gene (5 bases). This CDR3 has 14 amino acids. Per the germline V gene, CDR1 is KGHSY and CDR2 is FQNENV. Here the CDR3 reads CAGSPGPGSSPLHF. The CDR3 nucleotides read TGTGCCGGCAGCCCCGGTCCAGGGAGTTCACCCCTCCACTTT.

The chain's CDR3 is CASSPLGATDTQYF. The DNA for the CDR3 is TGTGCCAGCAGTCCCCTTGGAGCCACAGATACGCAGTATTTT. The V and J genes are TRBV27 and TRBJ2-3; D ambiguous. Between the trimmed V and J ends, which lost 5 bases and 2 bases, there was a span of 11 bases. Germline V gene sequence: CDR1 MNHEY, CDR2 SMNVEV (reference sequence). This CDR3 contains 14 residues.

The chain has TRBV11-2 and TRBJ2-7, with D perhaps being TRBD1 or TRBD2 (5 bases each). Germline-derived CDR1 and CDR2 are SGHAT and FQNNGV. The V end lost 7 bases, the J end lost 2 bases, and 15 bases lay between the germline ends. The CDR3 spans 14 residues. This chain's CDR3 is CASNPTGTTYEQYF. CDR3 DNA sequence: TGTGCCAGCAATCCCACCGGGACCACCTACGAGCAGTACTTC.

V usage is TRBV27 and J usage is TRBJ2-5; no reliable D call. This CDR3 has 13 amino acids. The germline CDR1 and CDR2 sequences are MNHEY and SMNVEV (reference sequence). Deletions cut 3 bases from V and 5 bases from J, with 10 bases between. CDR3 sequence reads: CASSFGVGETQYF. DNA for the CDR3: TGTGCCAGCAGTTTTGGGGTCGGGGAGACCCAGTACTTC.

The chain has TRBV3-1 and TRBJ2-3; 7 bases line up with TRBD1. V shed 0 bases and J 4 bases; nucleotides not matched to a gene: 10. This CDR3 has 17 amino acids. CDR1 and CDR2 from the germline V gene are LGHDT and YNNKEL (reference sequence). The CDR3 region is CASSQEETGFISDTQYF. CDR3 DNA sequence: TGTGCCAGCAGCCAAGAGGAGACAGGGTTCATTTCAGATACGCAGTATTTT.

The chain links TRBV7-9 to TRBJ2-3, with D possibly being TRBD1 or TRBD2 (5 bases each). CDR3 size: 17 residues. Trimming shortened V by 7 bases and J by 0 bases, and 20 bases separated the two germline ends. Germline lookup yields CDR1 SEHNR and CDR2 FQNEAQ (reference sequence). Here the CDR3 DNA reads TGTGCCAGCAACCTTGCGAGGGGAAGGGAAAGCACAGATACGCAGTATTTT. Its protein is CASNLARGRESTDTQYF. The complete variable domain, with remaining parts taken from reference TRBV7-9 and TRBJ2-3, reads DTGVSQNPRHKITKRGQNVTFRCDPISEHNRLYWYRQTLGQGPEFLTYFQNEAQLEKSRLLSDRFSAERPKGSFSTLEIQRTEQGDSAMYLCASNLARGRESTDTQYFGPGTRLTVL.